Sequencing of this T cell receptor beta chain was carried out in a study of blood T cell repertoires in COVID-19. Overall study: Samples taken during acute and convalescent COVID-19 were collected in the United States, Italy and Spain. From T cells, B-cell-depleted T cells, or PBMCs came the material, which was cDNA or gDNA.

V was pared by 2 bases and J by 0 bases, with 17 bases between. There are 18 residues in the CDR3. CDR1 is MDHEN, CDR2 SYDVKM, per germline. In the original workflow: Amplified reference gene primers provided the basis for estimating nucleated cell counts. Profiling relied on immunoSEQ multiplex PCR, and the TCRdb table lists in-frame clones only, not all of them. That table gives V, J and clone size, and the DNA gave D and trimming. Of roughly 120,000 clones in the sample, 85% to 90% are singletons; the top ten hold around 1.1%. The receptor's source is a human donor in a cohort sampled during active COVID-19. This rearrangement joins TRBV28 to TRBJ2-4; D is perhaps TRBD2 (5 bases). Sequenced: peripheral blood. The CDR3 reads CASSLPLTRLLAKNIQYF. The DNA of the CDR3 is TGTGCCAGCAGTTTACCGCTCACCCGACTACTAGCCAAAAACATTCAGTACTTC.